In its sample, the clone carrying this TCR beta chain was seen many times. The antigen is undetermined. The record originates from a study of neurological immune-mediated disorders. Overall study findings and caveats: The study found the most TCR clonal expansion in HTLV-1-associated myelopathy and the least in multiple sclerosis, below healthy controls. A possible signature was seen in one related-CDR3 cluster, into which phylogenetic grouping placed the repertoires of 18 of 34 multiple sclerosis patients. The authors found no clinical or MRI feature associated with the multiple sclerosis repertoire cluster.

PBMCs numbering 2 million and stored at -80 C yielded the unsorted libraries. One entry per CDR3 protein, called by TCRdb with MiXCR from the 5' RACE reads. The sample yields 55,000 to 75,000 distinct CDR3 sequences, under 3% seen once. The CDR3 loop spans 16 amino acids. In germline, CDR1 is DFQATT, CDR2 SNEGSKA (reference sequence). V was clipped by 0 bases and J by 1 base, with 15 bases between them. This chain links TRBV20-1 with TRBJ1-1; D gene unclear. Material: PBMCs. The receptor was isolated from a man aged 50-60 years with multiple sclerosis. This CDR3 reads CSARDRRTVQNTEAFF. As DNA, the CDR3 is TGCAGTGCTAGAGATCGGAGGACCGTTCAGAACACTGAAGCTTTCTTT.